The 8 T cell receptor beta chains presented below share a single source sample, sequenced in a study of human T cells and chemical hapten exposure. One entry per CDR3 protein results from TCRdb running MiXCR on the RACE reads. Of approximately 74,000 distinct CDR3 sequences listed, approximately 32% are singletons. As to time point: patch test 1, 2 weeks after DPC sensitization. Treatment reported: therapeutic diphenylcyclopropenone sensitization with weekly scalp DPC. Material: whole blood, obtained in connection with sensitization to the hapten diphenylcyclopropenone (DPC). All receptors derive from a man in his forties or fifties with alopecia areata. Some clones in this sample may be carry-over from other donors' samples.

This clonotype came up a few times. This rearrangement joins TRBV5-6 to TRBJ1-6, with D perhaps matching TRBD1 (5 bases). CDR1 SGHDT and CDR2 YYEEEE come from the germline V gene. CDR3 length equals 15 residues. V was shortened by 0 bases and J by 14 bases, with 18 bases between the two germline ends. The CDR3 loop reads CASSLAGGTGSTLHF. The DNA for the CDR3 is TGTGCCAGCAGCTTGGCCGGAGGGACGGGATCGACCCTCCACTTT.

V gene TRBV20-1 combines with J gene TRBJ2-7, with 10 positions matching TRBD1. The trim removed 0 bases at V and 4 bases at J, leaving 3 bases unmatched. This CDR3 is 14 amino acids long. Germline assignment: CDR1 DFQATT and CDR2 SNEGSKA (reference sequence). As DNA, the CDR3 is TGCAGTGCTAGAGATCGGGGACAGGGGTACGAGCAGTACTTC. This codes for CSARDRGQGYEQYF.

The rearrangement links TRBV20-1 to TRBJ2-7, with a possible D match to TRBD1 (7 bases). Germline loops: CDR1 DFQATT, CDR2 SNEGSKA (reference sequence). V was shortened by 0 bases and J by 9 bases, with 24 bases between the two germline ends. CDR3 length: 16 residues. CDR3 amino acids: CSARDGLRDRVLVQYF. The CDR3 DNA reads TGCAGTGCTAGAGACGGACTGCGGGACAGAGTCTTGGTGCAGTACTTC.

The rearrangement links TRBV11-2 to TRBJ2-1; 10 bases are a match to TRBD2. CDR1 and CDR2 (germline): SGHAT, FQNNGV. Trimming took 3 bases from V and 0 from J; bases not matched to a gene: 5. The CDR3 contains 17 residues. CDR3 in DNA: TGTGCCAGCAGCTTCTCCATAGCGGGAGGCTCCTACAATGAGCAGTTCTTC. This codes for CASSFSIAGGSYNEQFF.

The chain uses TRBV6-2 or TRBV6-3 and TRBJ2-2; no reliable D call. CDR1 and CDR2 from the germline V gene are MNHEY and SVGEGT. The length of the CDR3 is 13 residues. Trimming removed 7 bases at V and 7 bases at J, with 13 bases between. CDR3 DNA: TGTGCCAGCACCCCCCTGCACGTCGGGGAGCTGTTTTTT. Translated, it gives CASTPLHVGELFF.

The chain uses TRBV24-1 and TRBJ1-5; no definite D call. This CDR3 spans 13 amino acids. Between the trimmed V and J ends, which lost 2 bases and 1 base, there was a span of 2 bases. In germline, CDR1 is KGHDR, CDR2 SFDVKD. This CDR3 reads CATSDWSNQPQHF. CDR3 nucleotides: TGTGCCACCAGTGATTGGAGCAATCAGCCCCAGCATTTT.

The CDR3 region has the DNA TGTGCCAGCAGTTTCAAGGGAGGGAACACTGAAGCTTTCTTT. It is translated as CASSFKGGNTEAFF. V gene TRBV12-3 or TRBV12-4 combines with J gene TRBJ1-1; no clear D. The V and J ends lost 3 bases and 1 base respectively, with 9 bases between them. This CDR3 contains 14 residues.

By share of the sample, this clonotype is medium-sized. The J gene is TRBJ2-1, the V gene TRBV6-2 or TRBV6-3; D not certain. CDR1 and CDR2 from the germline V gene are MNHEY and SVGEGT. This CDR3 region has 11 residues. V lost 7 bases to trimming and J lost 8 bases, with 9 bases between them. The CDR3 coding sequence is TGTGCCAGCAACCAATACGATGAGCAGTTCTTC. Protein sequence: CASNQYDEQFF.